The following is a TCR beta chain sequence with its context. Antigen: not known. Blood donors of median age about 50 years (range about 21-80), approximately 60% of them female, formed the healthy controls. Each population, CD4+ and CD8+ cells, was isolated by positive magnetic bead selection and checked for purity by flow cytometry. The sample comes from a study of somatic mutations in cytotoxic T cells in rheumatoid arthritis. Study at large: Using a FACSAria II or Sony SH800, a portion of the V beta antibody-stained T-cell populations were flow-sorted at nearly 100% purity, and among those populations were V beta1+ cells that were then sequenced for TCRB. Overall study findings and caveats: Rheumatoid arthritis patients and age-matched healthy controls showed no significant difference in CD8+ T-cell clonality.

Profiled with immunoSEQ multiplex PCR; TCRdb holds only in-frame clones, not every one. The sample lists about 6,400 clones; approximately 67% were seen once. Sequenced sample: CD8+ T cells sorted from blood. The source is a woman between 50 and 59 years old in good health.

The CDR3 bases are TGTGCCAGCAGTGGGGACAAGTACACGGAGCAGTACTTC. Amino acids: CASSGDKYTEQYF. V gene TRBV6-1 combines with J gene TRBJ2-7; TRBD1 might be the D (6 bases). V was trimmed by 4 bases and J by 7 bases, leaving 14 bases between them. Germline-derived CDR1 and CDR2 are MNHNS and SASEGT. The CDR3 length is 13 residues.